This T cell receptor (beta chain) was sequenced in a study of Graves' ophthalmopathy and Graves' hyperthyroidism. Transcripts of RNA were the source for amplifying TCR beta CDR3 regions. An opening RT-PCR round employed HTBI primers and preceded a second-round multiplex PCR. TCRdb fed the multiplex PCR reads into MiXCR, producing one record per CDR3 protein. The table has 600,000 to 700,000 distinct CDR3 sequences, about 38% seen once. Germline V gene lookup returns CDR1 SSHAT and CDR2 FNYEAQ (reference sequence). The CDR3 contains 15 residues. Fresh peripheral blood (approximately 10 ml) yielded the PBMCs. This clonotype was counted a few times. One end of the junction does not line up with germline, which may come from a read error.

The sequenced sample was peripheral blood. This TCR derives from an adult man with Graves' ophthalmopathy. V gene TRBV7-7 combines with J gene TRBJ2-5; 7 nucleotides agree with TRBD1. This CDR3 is CASSLVQGLGETQYF. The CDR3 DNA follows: TGTGCTAGCAGCTTAGTACAGGGGCTTGGAGAGACCCAGTACTTC.